Below, 10 T cell receptor beta chains from the same sample are listed, as sequenced in a study of shared clonotypes between healthy human individuals. Measured with immunoSEQ multiplex PCR; TCRdb has only the in-frame clones, and not every one. The sample lists under 2,500,000 clones, 90% to 96% occurring once. Sequenced material: naive CD4+ T cells sorted from blood. The subset denotes: CD45RA+ positively selected. The receptors derive from a man in his late teens or twenties in good health.

V and J are TRBV4-1 and TRBJ2-5; 7 bases line up with TRBD2. Germline-derived CDR1 and CDR2 are MGHRA and YSYEKL. This CDR3 is built from 17 residues. Unmatched junction bases numbered 13, after V lost 0 bases and J lost 6 bases. CDR3 region: CASSQESSGNSKKTQYF. In DNA, the CDR3 is TGCGCCAGCAGCCAAGAATCTAGCGGAAACTCTAAAAAGACCCAGTACTTC.

The chain couples TRBV5-1 to TRBJ1-2; tentatively, D is TRBD1 (6 bases). V lost 0 bases and J lost 7, with 16 bases in between. CDR1 is SGHRS, CDR2 YFSETQ, per germline. The length of the CDR3 is 15 residues. For the CDR3, the DNA is TGCGCCAGCAGCTTGGAAGGGTATGCCAGGGGTGGCTACACCTTC. Protein sequence: CASSLEGYARGGYTF.

The CDR3 nucleotides are TGTGCCAGCCCCCCCGTTTCCCTCCACTTT. Protein: CASPPVSLHF. The chain combines TRBV19 with TRBJ1-6; D remains unclear. The CDR3 totals 10 residues. CDR1 is LNHDA and CDR2 is SQIVND in the germline V gene (reference sequence). V was cut by 9 bases and J by 14 bases, with 11 bases left in between.

The chain has TRBV10-3 and TRBJ2-1; the match to TRBD2 covers 9 bases. V lost 8 bases, J lost 8 bases, and 13 bases stayed unmatched. The germline V gene encodes CDR1 ENHRY and CDR2 SYGVKD. The CDR3 sequence is 15 residues long. The CDR3 coding sequence is TGTGCCATCGGGACTGGACTAGCGATTGTCCATGAGCAGTTCTTC. Amino acid sequence: CAIGTGLAIVHEQFF.

The rearrangement joins TRBV25-1 to TRBJ1-5; no reliable D call. Trimming left V 4 bases short and J 6 bases short, with 7 bases between. The V gene's germline CDR1 is MGHDK and CDR2 SYGVNS. CDR3 length equals 12 residues. The CDR3 DNA reads TGTGCCAGCAGTGTCGGGTCTCAGCCCCAGCATTTT. Amino acids: CASSVGSQPQHF.

This chain connects TRBV7-3 to TRBJ2-2; TRBD2 agrees at 8 bases. The V gene's germline CDR1 is SGHTA and CDR2 FQGTGA. V lost 5 bases to trimming and J lost 5 bases; unmatched junction nucleotides: 7. This CDR3 comprises 15 residues. The CDR3 reads CASSQNSGGTGELFF. CDR3 DNA: TGTGCCAGCAGCCAGAATTCGGGAGGGACCGGGGAGCTGTTTTTT.

V is TRBV9 and J is TRBJ2-3; 8 positions match TRBD2. CDR3 length: 16 residues. Germline-derived CDR1 and CDR2 are SGDLS and YYNGEE. V shed 0 bases and J 2 bases; nucleotides not matched to a gene: 5. The CDR3 DNA reads TGTGCCAGCAGCGTAGGCAATAGCGGGGACACAGATACGCAGTATTTT. This gives the protein CASSVGNSGDTDTQYF.

J is TRBJ2-3 and V is TRBV6-5, with 8 bases aligning to TRBD1. With 6 bases clipped from V and 2 bases from J, the junction kept 7 bases outside the gene matches. Per germline, CDR1 MNHEY and CDR2 SVGAGI. This CDR3 has 15 residues. The CDR3 reads CASRKGQGYTDTQYF. Written as DNA, the CDR3 is TGTGCCAGCAGGAAAGGACAGGGCTACACAGATACGCAGTATTTT.

J is TRBJ1-4 and V is TRBV7-9, with 7 bases fitting TRBD1. The ends lost 1 base at V and 6 bases at J; junction bases unmatched: 8. The germline V gene encodes CDR1 SEHNR and CDR2 FQNEAQ (reference sequence). The CDR3 has 16 residues. CDR3 sequence reads: CASSLGGTGEYEKLFF. CDR3 coding DNA: TGTGCCAGCAGCTTAGGAGGTACAGGGGAATATGAAAAACTGTTTTTT.

This clone showed up just once. The gene calls are TRBV6-1 and TRBJ1-5, with D unclear. CDR3 length: 14 amino acids. Germline CDR1 and CDR2: MNHNS and SASEGT. The V gene lost 2 bases and the J gene lost 4 bases, with 9 bases spanning the gap. CDR3 DNA: TGTGCCAGCAGTGAATCGACGGTTAATCAGCCCCAGCATTTT. This gives the protein CASSESTVNQPQHF.